This T cell receptor beta chain stems from a study of shared clonotypes between healthy human individuals. About this clone: This specimen includes other DNA sequences encoding the same CDR3.

The V gene's germline CDR1 is SGHRS and CDR2 YFSETQ. The CDR3 is 12 residues long. V lost 4 bases and J 6 bases, leaving 11 bases between the germline ends. Selected positively for CCR7 and CD45RO-negative, naive CD8 cells excluded terminally differentiated effector memory CD45RA+ cells. TCRdb's copy holds only in-frame clones and misses some; the assay was immunoSEQ multiplex PCR. The repertoire holds around 2,000,000 clones, 90% to 95% seen once, with around 1.7% in the top ten. The specimen was naive CD8+ T cells from PBMCs. The chain joins TRBV5-1 to TRBJ2-7; no firm D call. The clonotype originates from a man aged 18 to 30 in good health. Some clones in this sample may be carry-over from other donors' samples. DNA of the CDR3: TGCGCCAGCAGCCCACAAGGTAGCGAGCAGTACTTC. This translates into CASSPQGSEQYF.